This entry lists 22 T cell receptor beta chains sequenced from one sample in a study of shared clonotypes between healthy human individuals. The repertoire was sequenced with immunoSEQ multiplex PCR; TCRdb's copy has only in-frame clones and lacks some. The table shows a few million clones, with almost 96% occurring only once. Source material: naive CD4+ T cells sorted from blood. Subset in this sample: CD45RA+ positively selected. The source of these receptors is a man aged 18 to 30 in good health.

This chain joins TRBV11-2 and TRBJ2-4; no firm D call. Trimming took 1 base from V and 7 from J, leaving 8 bases between them. Germline CDR1 reads SGHAT; CDR2 reads FQNNGV. The CDR3 runs to 13 residues. CDR3 sequence: CASSLGQVNIQYF. In nucleotides, the CDR3 is TGTGCCAGCAGCTTAGGGCAGGTGAACATTCAGTACTTC. The full variable domain, its missing parts supplied by reference TRBV11-2 and TRBJ2-4, is EAGVAQSPRYKIIEKRQSVAFWCNPISGHATLYWYQQILGQGPKLLIQFQNNGVVDDSQLPKDRFSAERLKGVDSTLKIQPAKLEDSAVYLCASSLGQVNIQYFGAGTRLSVL.

The gene calls are TRBV30 and TRBJ2-1; 12 nucleotides align to TRBD2. Germline V gene data show CDR1 as GTSNPN and CDR2 as SVGIG (reference sequence). The CDR3 covers 15 residues. The J segment lost 10 bases and the V segment lost 3 bases, leaving 10 bases of the junction unmatched. The CDR3 region is CAWRAGLAGGREQFF. The CDR3 coding sequence is TGTGCCTGGAGGGCCGGCCTAGCGGGAGGGCGCGAGCAGTTCTTC.

The chain joins TRBV6-6 to TRBJ2-1; TRBD2 might be the D (6 bases). The V gene lost 4 bases and the J gene lost 4 bases, with 11 bases spanning the gap. The CDR3 is 14 amino acids. The germline gives CDR1 MNHNY, CDR2 SVGAGI (reference sequence). The CDR3 DNA reads TGTGCCAGCAGTTCGGTGGAGGGGTACAATGAGCAGTTCTTC. Amino acids: CASSSVEGYNEQFF.

The V and J genes are TRBV7-6 and TRBJ1-3; D is undetermined. The V end lost 1 base, the J end lost 2 bases, and 9 bases lay between the germline ends. CDR3 length: 15 residues. The germline V gene has CDR1 SGHVS and CDR2 FNYEAQ. In nucleotides, the CDR3 is TGTGCCAGCAGCTTAGTGGGAGGGCCTGGAAACACCATATATTTT. Amino acid sequence: CASSLVGGPGNTIYF.

V is TRBV11-2 and J is TRBJ1-6; 9 positions match TRBD1. Germline values: CDR1 SGHAT, CDR2 FQNNGV. The CDR3 runs to 14 residues. V lost 5 bases and J lost 10; bases outside the gene matches: 6. DNA of the CDR3: TGTGCCAGCAGCCAACAGGGGGCCAACTCACCCCTCCACTTT. Amino acid sequence: CASSQQGANSPLHF.

V gene TRBV5-4 combines with J gene TRBJ2-5; 7 bases match TRBD1. The CDR3 covers 14 residues. Germline V gene data show CDR1 as SGHNT and CDR2 as YYREEE (reference sequence). After removal of 2 bases from V and 5 bases from J, the junction contained 6 bases not matched to a gene. CDR3 nucleotide sequence: TGTGCCAGCAGCTTATGGACAGGTGGGGAGACCCAGTACTTC. It encodes CASSLWTGGETQYF. Looking up the rest from reference TRBV5-4 and TRBJ2-5 gives the full variable domain: ETGVTQSPTHLIKTRGQQVTLRCSSQSGHNTVSWYQQALGQGPQFIFQYYREEENGRGNFPPRFSGLQFPNYSSELNVNALELDDSALYLCASSLWTGGETQYFGPGTRLLVL.

The J gene is TRBJ2-3, the V gene TRBV19; a possible D gene is TRBD2 (5 bases). This CDR3 spans 14 amino acids. Deletions cut 5 bases from V and 0 bases from J, with 9 bases between. CDR1 is LNHDA, CDR2 SQIVND, per germline (reference sequence). The CDR3 DNA reads as TGTGCCAGTAGTTGGTTAGCGAGCACAGATACGCAGTATTTT. Translated: CASSWLASTDTQYF. Full variable domain (remainder filled in from reference TRBV19 and TRBJ2-3): DGGITQSPKYLFRKEGQNVTLSCEQNLNHDAMYWYRQDPGQGLRLIYYSQIVNDFQKGDIAEGYSVSREKKESFPLTVTSAQKNPTAFYLCASSWLASTDTQYFGPGTRLTVL.

This chain links TRBV19 with TRBJ1-4, with 7 bases identical to TRBD1. This CDR3 comprises 14 residues. The germline V gene has CDR1 LNHDA and CDR2 SQIVND (reference sequence). With 1 base clipped from V and 10 bases from J, the junction kept 6 bases outside the gene matches. In DNA form, the CDR3 reads TGTGCCAGTAGTATAGTTACAGGGGAACGAAAACTGTTTTTT. It encodes CASSIVTGERKLFF.

This clone was counted a single time. The chain combines TRBV11-2 with TRBJ1-6; D not resolved. V lost 4 bases, J lost 7 bases, and 8 bases lay in between. CDR1 is SGHAT and CDR2 is FQNNGV in the germline V gene. The CDR3 runs to 13 residues. CDR3 in amino acids: CASSSGPNSPLHF. As DNA, the CDR3 is TGTGCCAGCAGCTCCGGGCCGAATTCACCCCTCCACTTT.

This chain connects TRBV19 to TRBJ2-7, with D hard to call. Germline CDR1 LNHDA, CDR2 SQIVND (reference sequence). This CDR3 has 14 amino acids. V lost 7 bases to trimming and J lost 0 bases, with 13 bases between them. The CDR3 DNA is TGTGCCAGTACCCAATCCGGCCTCTCCTACGAGCAGTACTTC. Translating it yields CASTQSGLSYEQYF.

This clone was found once. Within the sample, other DNA sequences also encode this same CDR3. The chain combines TRBV19 with TRBJ2-5; 8 nucleotides line up with TRBD1. Germline CDR1 LNHDA, CDR2 SQIVND (reference sequence). The CDR3 runs 14 residues. Trimming removed 4 bases from V and 1 base from J; junction bases left unmatched: 2. CDR3 nucleotides: TGTGCCAGTAGTAGGGGGACAGGCCAAGAGACCCAGTACTTC. This sequence encodes CASSRGTGQETQYF. Complete variable domain (other parts from reference TRBV19 and TRBJ2-5): DGGITQSPKYLFRKEGQNVTLSCEQNLNHDAMYWYRQDPGQGLRLIYYSQIVNDFQKGDIAEGYSVSREKKESFPLTVTSAQKNPTAFYLCASSRGTGQETQYFGPGTRLLVL.

This chain joins TRBV19 and TRBJ1-5; possibly TRBD1 for D (5 bases). V gave up 5 bases and J gave up 5 bases, with 10 bases separating them. The CDR3 has 13 amino acids. In germline, CDR1 is LNHDA, CDR2 SQIVND (reference sequence). CDR3 DNA: TGTGCCAGTAGTCGGGGGTTGGATCAGCCCCAGCATTTT. It codes for CASSRGLDQPQHF.

The chain uses TRBV2 and TRBJ1-3; D not certain. The CDR3 runs to 14 residues. The germline V and J ends were trimmed by 5 bases and 3 bases, with 11 bases remaining between them. Germline V CDR1 and CDR2: SNHLY, FYNNEI. In DNA form, the CDR3 reads TGTGCCAGCAGTCTATTCGAAGGTGGAAACACCATATATTTT. Its protein is CASSLFEGGNTIYF.

The CDR3 sequence: CASSLVWSSGTYEQYF. CDR3 DNA sequence: TGTGCCAGCAGCTTGGTCTGGTCTAGCGGGACCTACGAGCAGTACTTC. The chain is built from TRBV5-6 and TRBJ2-7, with 9 bases identical to TRBD2. The CDR3 covers 16 residues. Germline V lookup: CDR1 SGHDT, CDR2 YYEEEE. V gave up 0 bases and J gave up 2 bases; unmatched junction bases: 6.

Worth noting for this clone: Other DNA sequences within the sample encode an identical CDR3. The chain carries TRBV28 and TRBJ1-5, with D unclear. The CDR3 runs to 13 residues. From germline, CDR1 is MDHEN and CDR2 SYDVKM. The ends were cut back, 1 base at V and 4 bases at J, with 5 bases in the middle. CDR3 sequence: CASSLSPNQPQHF. The CDR3 DNA follows: TGTGCCAGCAGTTTATCCCCAAATCAGCCCCAGCATTTT.

In its sample, this clone was seen once. CDR3 region: CAISADNEQFF. For the CDR3, the DNA is TGTGCCATCAGCGCTGACAATGAGCAGTTCTTC. The J gene is TRBJ2-1, the V gene TRBV10-3, with D unresolved. Germline values: CDR1 ENHRY, CDR2 SYGVKD. Trimming stripped 6 bases from V and 5 bases from J, with 5 bases between. The CDR3 length is 11 residues.

The chain links TRBV5-4 to TRBJ2-5, with D uncertain. The CDR3 runs to 14 residues. Trimming removed 4 bases at V and 1 base at J, with 11 bases between. Germline lookup yields CDR1 SGHNT and CDR2 YYREEE (reference sequence). CDR3 DNA: TGTGCCAGCAGCCCCGGACCGATCCAAGAGACCCAGTACTTC. It translates to CASSPGPIQETQYF. Full variable domain (remainder filled in from reference TRBV5-4 and TRBJ2-5): ETGVTQSPTHLIKTRGQQVTLRCSSQSGHNTVSWYQQALGQGPQFIFQYYREEENGRGNFPPRFSGLQFPNYSSELNVNALELDDSALYLCASSPGPIQETQYFGPGTRLLVL.

This chain connects TRBV7-6 to TRBJ1-6, with TRBD1 identical over 11 bases. This CDR3 is built from 15 residues. V was pared by 6 bases and J by 6 bases, with 4 bases of the junction left unmatched. Germline V gene data show CDR1 as SGHVS and CDR2 as FNYEAQ. DNA for the CDR3: TGTGCCAGCAGGTCCGGGACAGGGGGTAATTCACCCCTCCACTTT. It specifies CASRSGTGGNSPLHF.

The V and J genes are TRBV6-4 and TRBJ1-1, with TRBD1 as a possible D gene (5 bases). There are 14 residues in the CDR3. Trimming left V 4 bases short and J 0 bases short, with 9 bases between. Germline V lookup: CDR1 MRHNA, CDR2 SNTAGT. The CDR3 is CASSARGMNTEAFF. CDR3 coding DNA: TGTGCCAGCAGTGCTAGGGGAATGAACACTGAAGCTTTCTTT.

This clone was picked up a small number of times. The gene calls are TRBV19 and TRBJ1-2; D gene ambiguous. The CDR3 sequence is 13 residues long. V shed 7 bases and J shed 4 bases, with 13 bases lying between them. Germline CDR1 LNHDA, CDR2 SQIVND (reference sequence). The CDR3 spells CASTSHSAYGYTF. Written as DNA, the CDR3 is TGTGCCAGTACAAGTCATTCCGCCTATGGCTACACCTTC.

Worth noting for this clone: Other DNA variants within this sample encode the same CDR3. V is TRBV4-1 and J is TRBJ1-3, with D possibly matching TRBD1 (5 bases). Germline V gives CDR1 MGHRA, CDR2 YSYEKL. The CDR3 consists of 15 residues. Between the trimmed V and J ends, which lost 0 bases and 3 bases, there was a span of 9 bases. In nucleotides, the CDR3 is TGCGCCAGCAGCCAAGATCGCGGGGGTGGAAACACCATATATTTT. Translating gives CASSQDRGGGNTIYF.

Notes on this clone: The same CDR3 arises from other DNA sequences in this sample as well. The chain uses TRBV5-5 and TRBJ2-7; 7 positions agree with TRBD1. Looked up from germline, CDR1 is SGHKS and CDR2 is YYEKEE (reference sequence). The J segment lost 3 bases and the V segment lost 4 bases, leaving 7 bases of the junction unmatched. CDR3 length: 14 residues. The chain's CDR3 is CASSPRQGNYEQYF. In nucleotides, the CDR3 is TGTGCCAGCAGCCCTCGACAGGGCAACTACGAGCAGTACTTC.